The rows below give T cell receptor beta chains drawn from one sample of a study of blood T cell repertoires in COVID-19. Generated by immunoSEQ multiplex PCR, the TCRdb table keeps only in-frame clones and is missing some. The data contain about 300,000 clones, 85% to 90% of them singletons. Sequencing was carried out using peripheral blood. The source of these receptors is a woman aged 25 to 39 with COVID-19, enrolled during active disease. Each CDR3 is given with its conserved first and last residue. D genes are given only for firm matches. Clone size appears in some rows only: once, few, many, or a class for an expanded clone.

TRBJ1-6	TRBV4-1	.	.	TGCGCCAGCAGCCATTCCCAAGCAGGGAATTCACCCCTCCACTTT	CASSHSQAGNSPLHF
TRBJ1-2	TRBV19	.	TRBD1	TGTGCCAGTAGTGTCGGACAGGCGGCCTATGGCTACACCTTC	CASSVGQAAYGYTF
TRBJ2-1	TRBV6-5	.	TRBD1	TGTGCCAGCAAGTATACAGGGGGTCGGGATGAGCAGTTCTTC	CASKYTGGRDEQFF
TRBJ1-1	TRBV19	.	TRBD1	TGTGCCAGTAGTATCGGGACAGGGGTTGAAGCTTTCTTT	CASSIGTGVEAFF
TRBJ2-7	TRBV20-1	.	.	TGCAGTGCTGCCCAGGGCTACGAGCAGTACTTC	CSAAQGYEQYF
TRBJ2-3	TRBV18	.	TRBD2	TGTGCCAGCTCACCAGGGACTAGCGGCGCAGATACGCAGTATTTT	CASSPGTSGADTQYF
TRBJ2-7	TRBV7-9	once	.	TGTGCCAGCAGCTACCCGCTCGGCTCCTACGAGCAGTACTTC	CASSYPLGSYEQYF
TRBJ2-3	TRBV21-1	.	.	TGTGCCAGCAGCAAAGCTTCGACCAGCGGGGCTAGCACAGATACGCAGTATTTT	CASSKASTSGASTDTQYF
TRBJ2-5	TRBV2	.	TRBD2	TGTGCCAGCAGTGAAGTACTAGCGGGGGACGAGACCCAGTACTTC	CASSEVLAGDETQYF
TRBJ1-2	TRBV7-9	.	TRBD1	TGTGCCAGCACCACAGGGGCAGGGGAACACAACTATGGCTACACCTTC	CASTTGAGEHNYGYTF
TRBJ1-1	TRBV7-8	.	.	TGTGCCAGCAGCTTAGGCAGGATCACTGAAGCTTTCTTT	CASSLGRITEAFF
TRBJ2-5	TRBV19	.	TRBD2	TGTGCCAGTAGTTTCAACTCCGGGACTAGCCTGGAGACCCAGTACTTC	CASSFNSGTSLETQYF
TRBJ2-1	TRBV5-1	once	TRBD2	TGCGCCAGCAGCCGCGTCTCCCTAGCGGGGGGGTACAATGAGCAGTTCTTC	CASSRVSLAGGYNEQFF
TRBJ1-2	TRBV5-6	.	TRBD1	TGTGCCAGCAGCGCTGGGACAGGGGGCTTCTATGGCTACACCTTC	CASSAGTGGFYGYTF
TRBJ2-3	TRBV9	.	.	TGTGCCAGCAGCGCCAGGACGGGGACAGATACGCAGTATTTT	CASSARTGTDTQYF
TRBJ1-5	TRBV24-1	.	.	TGTGCCACCAGTGATTACCTAAGCAATCAGCCCCAGCATTTT	CATSDYLSNQPQHF
TRBJ1-2	TRBV6-5	.	.	TGTGCCAGCAGTTACTCTATAAACTATGGCTACACCTTC	CASSYSINYGYTF
TRBJ1-4	TRBV3-1/TRBV3-2	.	.	TGTGCCAGCAGCCCTCAGATCAGGAATGAAAAACTGTTTTTT	CASSPQIRNEKLFF
TRBJ1-1	TRBV30	.	.	TGTGCCTGCCAGGGGCAGGGGATCACTGAAGCTTTCTTT	CACQGQGITEAFF
TRBJ2-2	TRBV5-1	.	TRBD2	TGCGCCAGCAGCCAAACTAGCGGGGTGAACACCGGGGAGCTGTTTTTT	CASSQTSGVNTGELFF
TRBJ2-7	TRBV7-8	.	.	TGTGCCAGCAGCTCAATGCCCCGGACTATCGCCGAGCAGTACTTC	CASSSMPRTIAEQYF
TRBJ2-5	TRBV29-1	.	.	TGCAGCGTTGAATTGGGGGCCCGCCAAGAGACCCAGTACTTC	CSVELGARQETQYF
TRBJ1-5	TRBV7-2	.	TRBD1	TGTGCCAGCAGGGGACAGGGAACTCAGCCCCAGCATTTT	CASRGQGTQPQHF
TRBJ2-2	TRBV14	.	.	TGTGCCAGCAGCCAAGGATGGAGTACATTAACCGGGGAGCTGTTTTTT	CASSQGWSTLTGELFF
TRBJ2-6	TRBV28	.	.	TGTGCCAGCAGCCTCCTCGCAGGCCAGATTAGCTCTGGGGCCAACGTCCTGACTTTC	CASSLLAGQISSGANVLTF
TRBJ2-2	TRBV10-1	.	.	TGCGCCAGCAGTGAGTCTAGCGGTTTGGGGGAGCTGTTTTTT	CASSESSGLGELFF
TRBJ1-6	TRBV2	.	TRBD1	TGTGCCAGCAGAGTGGACAGGGCAAATTCACCCCTCCACTTT	CASRVDRANSPLHF
TRBJ1-4	TRBV7-9	.	.	TGTGCCAGCAGCTCCCCAACTAAAAGCGAAAAACTGTTTTTT	CASSSPTKSEKLFF
TRBJ2-2	TRBV3-1/TRBV3-2	.	TRBD1	TGTGCCAGCAGCCCCGGGACAGGGGGCTGGGGAACACCCGGGGAGCTGTTTTTT	CASSPGTGGWGTPGELFF
TRBJ1-2	TRBV3-1/TRBV3-2	.	TRBD1	TGTGCCAGCAGCCACTGGGACAGGGCCTATGGCTACACCTTC	CASSHWDRAYGYTF
TRBJ2-1	TRBV10-2	.	.	TGCGCCAGCAGGGGGCCCAACACATACAATGAGCAGTTCTTC	CASRGPNTYNEQFF
TRBJ1-1	TRBV6-2/TRBV6-3	.	.	TGTGCCAGCAGTTACGGAGGAACTTTCACTGAAGCTTTCTTT	CASSYGGTFTEAFF
TRBJ2-1	TRBV27	.	.	TGTGCCAGCAGTGCCAGGGGAACCTCCTACAATGAGCAGTTCTTC	CASSARGTSYNEQFF
TRBJ2-3	TRBV6-5	.	TRBD2	TGTGCCAGCGTATTGCGGGGGGGCCCAGATACGCAGTATTTT	CASVLRGGPDTQYF
TRBJ1-6	TRBV19	once	TRBD1	TGTGCCAGTAGAGGGACAGGGGCTAGTAATTCACCCCTCCACTTT	CASRGTGASNSPLHF
TRBJ1-6	TRBV19	.	.	TGTGCCAGTAGTATAGAGGCAGGGAATTCACCCCTCCACTTT	CASSIEAGNSPLHF
TRBJ2-3	TRBV9	.	.	TGTGCCAGCAGCGTAAACGGCCGAGGTACAGATACGCAGTATTTT	CASSVNGRGTDTQYF
TRBJ2-3	TRBV6-4	.	.	TGTGCCAGCAGTGCGACTCCAGCTAGCACAGATACGCAGTATTTT	CASSATPASTDTQYF
TRBJ2-1	TRBV9	.	.	TGTGCCAGCAGCGTAGGGTCAGGTTCCGCCTACAATGAGCAGTTCTTC	CASSVGSGSAYNEQFF
TRBJ1-6	TRBV5-6	few	.	TGTGCCAGCAGTCAGGCCCTGGGCTCCTATAATTCACCCCTCCACTTT	CASSQALGSYNSPLHF
TRBJ2-6	TRBV4-1	.	.	TGCGCCAGCAGCCAAGCTCTTAAGGGGCGGCCTGGGGCCAACGTCCTGACTTTC	CASSQALKGRPGANVLTF
TRBJ1-2	TRBV3-1/TRBV3-2	.	.	TGTGCCAGCAGCCAAGCCACAGGGTCTGGCTATGGCTACACCTTC	CASSQATGSGYGYTF
TRBJ2-1	TRBV6-5	.	TRBD2	TGTGCCAGCAGTTACTCCCTAGCGGGGGACAATGAGCAGTTCTTC	CASSYSLAGDNEQFF
TRBJ2-2	TRBV6-5	.	TRBD2	TGTGCCAGCAGTTACACCGGCGGGGGGTCACGAGAGCTGTTTTTT	CASSYTGGGSRELFF
TRBJ1-2	TRBV6-5	.	TRBD1	TGTGCCAGCAGCGAGACAGGGTATGGCTACACCTTC	CASSETGYGYTF
TRBJ1-6	TRBV18	.	TRBD1	TGTGCCAGCTCACCCCCGACCCCGGACAGGGGTTCACCCCTCCACTTT	CASSPPTPDRGSPLHF